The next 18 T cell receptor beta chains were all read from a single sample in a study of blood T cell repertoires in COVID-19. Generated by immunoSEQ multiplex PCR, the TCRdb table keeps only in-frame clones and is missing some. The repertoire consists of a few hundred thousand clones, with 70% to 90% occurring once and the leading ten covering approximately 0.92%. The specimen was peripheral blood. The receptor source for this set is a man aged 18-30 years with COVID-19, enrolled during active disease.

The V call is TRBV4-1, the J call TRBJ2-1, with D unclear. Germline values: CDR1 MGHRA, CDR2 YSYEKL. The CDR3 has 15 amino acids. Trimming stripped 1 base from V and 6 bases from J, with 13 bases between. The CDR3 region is CASSQGLVSSNEQFF. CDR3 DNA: TGCGCCAGCAGCCAAGGGCTAGTCAGCAGCAATGAGCAGTTCTTC.

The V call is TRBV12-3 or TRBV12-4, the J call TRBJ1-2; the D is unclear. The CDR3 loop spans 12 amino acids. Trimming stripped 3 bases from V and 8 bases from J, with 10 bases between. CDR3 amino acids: CASSLGSTGYTF. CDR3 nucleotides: TGTGCCAGCAGTTTGGGCAGCACGGGCTACACCTTC.

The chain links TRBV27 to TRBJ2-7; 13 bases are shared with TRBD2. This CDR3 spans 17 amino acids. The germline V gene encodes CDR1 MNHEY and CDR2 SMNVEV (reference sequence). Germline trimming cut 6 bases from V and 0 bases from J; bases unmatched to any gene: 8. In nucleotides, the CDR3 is TGTGCCAGCAGGCGAGGGGGGACTAGCGGGATCTCCTACGAGCAGTACTTC. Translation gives CASRRGGTSGISYEQYF.

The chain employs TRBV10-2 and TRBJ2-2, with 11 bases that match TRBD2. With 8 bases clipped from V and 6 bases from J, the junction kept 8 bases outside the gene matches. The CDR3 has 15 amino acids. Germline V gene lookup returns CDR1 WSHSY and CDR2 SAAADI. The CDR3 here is CASAEGSGRAGELFF. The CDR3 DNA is TGCGCCAGCGCTGAGGGTAGCGGGAGGGCCGGGGAGCTGTTTTTT.

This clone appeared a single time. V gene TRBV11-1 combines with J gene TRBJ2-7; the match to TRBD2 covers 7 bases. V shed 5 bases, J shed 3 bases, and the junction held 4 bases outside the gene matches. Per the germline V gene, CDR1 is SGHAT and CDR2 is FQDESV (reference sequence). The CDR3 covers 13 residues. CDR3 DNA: TGTGCCAGCAGCCCACGGGGGGTCTACGAGCAGTACTTC. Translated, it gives CASSPRGVYEQYF.

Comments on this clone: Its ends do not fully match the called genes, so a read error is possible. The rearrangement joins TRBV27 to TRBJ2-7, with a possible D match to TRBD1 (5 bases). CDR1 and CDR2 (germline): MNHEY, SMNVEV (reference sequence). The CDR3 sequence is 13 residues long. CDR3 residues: CASSLYTVDKPHF. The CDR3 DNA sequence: TGTGCCAGCAGTTTATATACTGTGGACAAACCCCACTTC.

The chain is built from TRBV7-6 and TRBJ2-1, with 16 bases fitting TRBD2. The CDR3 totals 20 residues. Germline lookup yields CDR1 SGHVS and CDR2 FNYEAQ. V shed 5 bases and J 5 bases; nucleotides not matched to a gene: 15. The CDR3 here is CASSEGTSGGAVSDNNEQFF. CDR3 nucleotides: TGTGCCAGCAGCGAAGGGACTAGCGGGGGGGCCGTCTCTGATAACAATGAGCAGTTCTTC.

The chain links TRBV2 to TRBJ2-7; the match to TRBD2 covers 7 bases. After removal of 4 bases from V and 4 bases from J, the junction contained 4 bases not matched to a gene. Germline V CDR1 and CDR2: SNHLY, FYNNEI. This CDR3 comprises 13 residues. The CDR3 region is CASSAAGVYEQYF. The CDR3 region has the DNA TGTGCCAGCAGTGCGGCGGGGGTTTACGAGCAGTACTTC.

CDR3 sequence: CAWNGGLAYEQYF. CDR3 sequence (DNA): TGTGCCTGGAACGGGGGACTAGCCTACGAGCAGTACTTC. J is TRBJ2-7 and V is TRBV30; TRBD2 aligns across 8 bases. Germline loops: CDR1 GTSNPN, CDR2 SVGIG (reference sequence). The CDR3 is made up of 13 amino acids. Unmatched junction bases numbered 4, after V lost 4 bases and J lost 2 bases.

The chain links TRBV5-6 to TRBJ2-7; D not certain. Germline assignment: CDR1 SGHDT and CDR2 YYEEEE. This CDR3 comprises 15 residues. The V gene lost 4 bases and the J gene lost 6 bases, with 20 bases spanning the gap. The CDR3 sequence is CASSPSGQAPSEQYF. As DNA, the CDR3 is TGTGCCAGCAGCCCGAGTGGGCAGGCACCATCCGAGCAGTACTTC.

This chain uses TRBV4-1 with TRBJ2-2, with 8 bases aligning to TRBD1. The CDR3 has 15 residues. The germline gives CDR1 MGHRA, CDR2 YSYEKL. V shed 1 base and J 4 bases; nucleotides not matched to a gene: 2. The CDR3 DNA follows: TGCGCCAGCAGCCAAGGCAGGGGGCGCACCGGGGAGCTGTTTTTT. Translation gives CASSQGRGRTGELFF.

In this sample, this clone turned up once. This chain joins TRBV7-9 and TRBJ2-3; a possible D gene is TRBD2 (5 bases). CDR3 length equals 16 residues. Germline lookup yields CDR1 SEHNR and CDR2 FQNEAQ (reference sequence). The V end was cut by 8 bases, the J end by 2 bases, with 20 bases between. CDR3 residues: CASVNPRSGPTDTQYF. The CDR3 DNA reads TGTGCCAGCGTTAACCCCCGGAGCGGCCCCACAGATACGCAGTATTTT.

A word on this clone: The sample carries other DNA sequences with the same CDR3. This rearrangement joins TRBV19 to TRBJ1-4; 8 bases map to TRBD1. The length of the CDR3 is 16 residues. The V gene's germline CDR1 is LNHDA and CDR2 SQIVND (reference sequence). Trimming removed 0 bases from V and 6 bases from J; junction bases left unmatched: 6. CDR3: CASSIDPGTGDEKLFF. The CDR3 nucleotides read TGTGCCAGTAGTATAGATCCCGGGACAGGTGATGAAAAACTGTTTTTT.

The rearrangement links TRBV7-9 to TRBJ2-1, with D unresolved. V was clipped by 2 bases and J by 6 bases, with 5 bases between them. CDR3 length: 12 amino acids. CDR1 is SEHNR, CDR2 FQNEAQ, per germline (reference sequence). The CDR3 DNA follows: TGTGCCAGCAGCTTATCGCGCAATGAGCAGTTCTTC. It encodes CASSLSRNEQFF.

DNA for the CDR3: TGCAGCGTTGTCCCGATGGGTGCAGGCTCCGATACGCAGTATTTT. Residues: CSVVPMGAGSDTQYF. The V gene is TRBV29-1, the J gene TRBJ2-3; no reliable D call. CDR1 and CDR2 (germline): SQVTM, ANQGSEA. The length of the CDR3 is 15 residues. Trimming cost V 4 bases and J 6 bases, with 20 bases left between them.

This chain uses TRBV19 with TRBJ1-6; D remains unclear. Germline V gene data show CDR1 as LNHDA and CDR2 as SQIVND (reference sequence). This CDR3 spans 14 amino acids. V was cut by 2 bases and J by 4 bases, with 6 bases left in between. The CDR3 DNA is TGTGCCAGTAGTATAACAGATTATAATTCACCCCTCCACTTT. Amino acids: CASSITDYNSPLHF.

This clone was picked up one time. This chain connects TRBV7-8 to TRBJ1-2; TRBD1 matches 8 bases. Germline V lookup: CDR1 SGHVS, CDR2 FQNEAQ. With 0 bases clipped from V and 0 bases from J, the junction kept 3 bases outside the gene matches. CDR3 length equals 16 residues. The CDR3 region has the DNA TGTGCCAGCAGCTTAGCCAGGGGGCAATCTAACTATGGCTACACCTTC. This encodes CASSLARGQSNYGYTF.

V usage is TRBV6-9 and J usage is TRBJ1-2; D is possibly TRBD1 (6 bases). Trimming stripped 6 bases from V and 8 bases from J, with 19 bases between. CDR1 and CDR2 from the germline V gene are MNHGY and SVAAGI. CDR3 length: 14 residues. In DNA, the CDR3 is TGTGCCAGCAGCCATTCCGGGACACTCAGGGGCTACACCTTC. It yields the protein CASSHSGTLRGYTF.